The 5 T cell receptor beta chains below were found in one sample sequenced in a study of OX40 agonist ivuxolimab in advanced cancers. Measured with immunoSEQ multiplex PCR; TCRdb has only the in-frame clones, and not every one. The sample has tens of thousands of clones, approximately 89% seen once. Sequencing used CD4+ or CD8+ T cells sorted from blood, obtained in a trial of the OX40 agonist ivuxolimab. Receptors were obtained from an adult with an advanced solid tumor such as melanoma, head and neck, liver or kidney cancer.

CDR3 coding DNA: TGTGCCAGCACCCCGAACCCAGGGCCAAGCACCCAAGAGACCCAGTACTTC. This codes for CASTPNPGPSTQETQYF. The chain recombines TRBV2 with TRBJ2-5, with D perhaps matching TRBD1 (5 bases). This CDR3 comprises 17 residues. The V gene lost 7 bases and the J gene lost 1 base, with 22 bases spanning the gap. Germline V lookup: CDR1 SNHLY, CDR2 FYNNEI.

The rearrangement joins TRBV5-5 to TRBJ2-5; 8 positions agree with TRBD1. CDR1 and CDR2 (germline): SGHKS, YYEKEE (reference sequence). The CDR3 loop spans 16 amino acids. With V trimmed by 0 bases and J by 5 bases, 9 bases remained unmatched. Here the CDR3 reads CASSLAGTGISETQYF. The CDR3 DNA follows: TGTGCCAGCAGCTTGGCCGGGACAGGCATATCGGAGACCCAGTACTTC.

The genes are TRBV7-8 and TRBJ2-7; the match to TRBD2 covers 7 bases. In germline, CDR1 is SGHVS, CDR2 FQNEAQ. The V gene end was trimmed by 3 bases and the J gene end by 3 bases; junction bases not matched to a gene: 11. CDR3 length: 16 residues. CDR3 bases: TGTGCCAGCAGCTTGGGGGGTGGGACTAACTTCTACGAGCAGTACTTC. This codes for CASSLGGGTNFYEQYF.

This chain connects TRBV5-1 to TRBJ2-1, with TRBD2 matching 14 bases. The CDR3 loop spans 16 amino acids. Trimming cost V 2 bases and J 9 bases; bases outside gene matches: 7. Looked up from germline, CDR1 is SGHRS and CDR2 is YFSETQ. The CDR3 loop is CASSFSTSGGAGEQFF. CDR3 coding DNA: TGCGCCAGCAGCTTTTCGACTAGCGGGGGGGCCGGTGAGCAGTTCTTC.

V usage is TRBV7-2 and J usage is TRBJ1-3; D is undetermined. Germline loops: CDR1 SGHTA, CDR2 FQGNSA. This CDR3 spans 15 amino acids. V dropped 0 bases and J dropped 0 bases, with 6 bases sitting between them. The CDR3 bases are TGTGCCAGCAGCTTAGCCCCGGGCTCTGGAAACACCATATATTTT. Amino acid sequence: CASSLAPGSGNTIYF.